This T cell receptor (beta chain) was recovered during a study of blood T cell repertoires in COVID-19 (dated by TCRdb to 2020 to 2022). Regarding the study in general: Samples from collaborators originated in the United States, Italy and Spain and spanned both the acute and convalescent phases of COVID-19. The prospective study material was composed of cDNA or gDNA derived from T cells, B-cell-depleted T cells, or PBMCs. The dataset comprised deeply sampled blood TCRbeta repertoires from subjects exposed to, actively infected with, or recovered from COVID-19. The repertoires were made available in a free public database intended to serve as a resource for research on the immune response to SARS-CoV-2. Samples came from the ongoing ImmuneRACE study (first 160 participants) plus 1,254 subjects from 6 global collaborators. Sample metadata almost always included a de-identified subject ID, COVID-19 status, age in years and sex. Where available, HLA class I and class II types were obtained from metadata supplied by the sample provider rather than from assay-based typing.

Counted from cysteine to phenylalanine, this CDR3 has 15 amino acids. This entry keeps only the CDR3 DNA: 45 bases, framed from base 1. From the germline V gene, CDR1 is SGDLS and CDR2 is YYNGEE. Trimming leaves V shorter by 4 bases and J shorter by 0 bases, with the junction holding 6 bases beyond the gene matches. About this clone: Its antigen is not yet known. No qualities accompany the bases; no much larger clone lies one base away.

The collaborating institutions used their own protocols to collect whole blood in K2EDTA tubes. For TCRbeta analysis, collaborators shipped samples as frozen whole blood, isolated PBMCs, or DNA extracted from either of those sample types. The paper's findings and limits, for the study overall: The quantity of clinical and demographic metadata differed by source and by participant and was supplied without curation.

TCRbeta CDR3 regions were amplified from genomic DNA by means of the immunoSEQ Assay, a bias-controlled multiplex PCR. The study's processing was this. Nucleated cell counts per sample were estimated from amplification of reference gene primers within the assay. To quantify the absolute abundance of each unique TCRbeta CDR3 rearrangement, sequence reads were collapsed and filtered. For each sample, productive Simpson clonality was calculated as the square root of Simpson's diversity index over productive rearrangements. TCRdb took this table from immuneACCESS and kept in-frame rearrangements with V and J called. Such tables lack part of the clones; where checked against another copy, unresolved V genes explain under half of the gap, and the rest is unexplained. Clone size and the V and J calls come from that table; the DNA yielded D and trimming. This sample holds 200,000 to 250,000 clones; around 82% were observed only once. The ten largest clonotypes hold more than 10% of the sample.

The receptor comes from a human donor in a cohort sampled during active COVID-19. Sequencing was performed on peripheral blood. The chain is encoded by TRBV9 joined to TRBJ1-2; TRBD1 agrees with 7 junctional bases. The CDR3 loop reads CASSPEGAANYGYTF. The DNA is TGTGCCAGCAGCCCGGAGGGGGCGGCTAACTATGGCTACACCTTC. The CDR3 plus the reference TRBV9 and TRBJ1-2 genes for the other parts give the full variable domain: DSGVTQTPKHLITATGQRVTLRCSPRSGDLSVYWYQQSLDQGLQFLIQYYNGEERAKGNILERFSAQQFPDLHSELNLSSLELGDSALYFCASSPEGAANYGYTFGSGTRLTVV.